The 2 T cell receptor beta chains below come from one sample, sequenced in a study of T cell clonality in common variable immunodeficiency. Overall study findings and caveats: Common variable immunodeficiency TCR beta sequences reportedly had fewer deletions and N-nucleotide insertions.

No antigens are known for them. Measured with immunoSEQ multiplex PCR; TCRdb has only the in-frame clones, and not every one. Recorded here are under 40,000 clones, with no singletons, and the ten leading clones hold more than 4.5%. Sequences were obtained from peripheral blood mononuclear cells. These receptors were obtained from a human donor with common variable immunodeficiency.

The CDR3 DNA, read in part, is TGTGCCAGCTCACGGACTGCGTTAGGCGGATACGCAACTAATGAAAAA. Its translation: CASSRTALGGYATNEK. The full-length CDR3 reads as CASSRTALGGYATNEKLFF. The chain uses TRBV18 and TRBJ1-4; D gene unclear. The CDR3 extends 3 residues past the end of the read, so its final part is completed from the germline J gene. The CDR3 runs 19 residues. In germline, CDR1 is KGHSH, CDR2 LQKENI. Trimming removed 4 bases from V and 0 bases from J, with 21 bases in between.

The sample holds many counts of this clone. Read sequence stops 3 residues before the CDR3 end, and the germline J gene provides the missing end. The rearrangement links TRBV5-1 to TRBJ1-3; 9 bases match TRBD1. The V gene's germline CDR1 is SGHRS and CDR2 YFSETQ. The CDR3 covers 17 residues. Trimming took 4 bases from V and 2 from J; bases not matched to a gene: 10. The CDR3 sequence: CASSAGAGQGTGNTIYF. CDR3 bases read: TGCGCCAGCAGCGCGGGGGCCGGACAGGGGACTGGAAACACC.